This entry describes one TCR beta chain. Profiled with immunoSEQ multiplex PCR; TCRdb holds only in-frame clones, not every one. This sample has approximately 84,000 clones, with approximately 83% found just once. Trimming took off 0 bases at V and 0 bases at J, with 9 bases between the two ends. The CDR3 spans 17 residues. Germline V gives CDR1 LGHNA, CDR2 YSLEER. The data originate from a study of T cell responses to AZD1222 COVID-19 vaccine. This specimen was peripheral blood, taken 28 days after the second AZD1222 dose. The receptor comes from an adult who received the AZD1222 COVID-19 vaccine. The J gene is TRBJ2-6, the V gene TRBV4-3; D is ambiguous. CDR3 nucleotide sequence: TGCGCCAGCAGCCAAGATATGGGAAACTCTGGGGCCAACGTCCTGACTTTC. Its protein is CASSQDMGNSGANVLTF.